This T cell receptor (beta chain) was retrieved from a study of blood T cell repertoires in COVID-19 (dated by TCRdb to the early 2020s). Background on the whole study: Recovered participants in ImmuneRACE Cohort 3 were defined by two consecutive negative NP/OP PCR tests, clearance by a healthcare professional, or resolution of symptoms. Where HLA class I and class II types were available, the types were taken from metadata supplied by the sample provider, not from assay-based typing. The samples were drawn from the first 160 participants of the ongoing ImmuneRACE study and from under 1,500 subjects provided by 6 global collaborators. The repertoires were released in a freely available public database intended as a resource for research on the immune response to SARS-CoV-2. The dataset comprised deeply sampled blood TCRbeta repertoires from subjects exposed to, actively infected with, or recovered from COVID-19. Sample metadata almost always included a de-identified subject ID, COVID-19 status, age in years and sex. The prospective study material was composed of cDNA or gDNA derived from T cells, B-cell-depleted T cells, or PBMCs. Collaborator samples came from the United States, Italy and Spain and covered acute and convalescent phases of COVID-19. What the study reported, not specific to this receptor: The amount of clinical and demographic metadata varied by source and participant and was provided uncurated.

As for this clone: Its cognate antigen has yet to be identified. Per-base quality was not reported, and no clone a single base away is much larger than it.

The CDR3 goes from the cysteine to the phenylalanine over 17 residues. Only the CDR3 DNA is retained, 51 bases long and in frame from the first base. A distance of 21 bases separates the germline ends of V and J, which lose 7 bases and 2 bases respectively. CDR1 and CDR2 are read off the germline V gene as SGDLS and YYNGEE. Participants in the prospective study were enrolled through a virtual design, were aged roughly 18 to 100 years, and lived in about 25 United States geographic areas. Cohort assignment in the prospective study relied on participant-reported clinical history from a screening survey and a study questionnaire. In the prospective study, whole blood, serum and a nasopharyngeal or oropharyngeal swab were collected from each participant by mobile phlebotomists. Additional blood draws and questionnaires over an approximately two-month period could optionally be provided by prospective study participants. Blood samples from the prospective study were shipped frozen or at room temperature prior to DNA extraction.

TCRbeta CDR3 regions were amplified from genomic DNA using the immunoSEQ Assay, a bias-controlled multiplex PCR. The paper's data handling went like this. Nucleated cell counts per sample were estimated from amplification of reference gene primers within the assay. To quantify the absolute abundance of each unique TCRbeta CDR3 rearrangement, sequence reads were collapsed and filtered. For each sample, productive Simpson clonality was calculated by taking the square root of Simpson's diversity index across productive rearrangements. Imported from immuneACCESS, the table was reduced by TCRdb to in-frame sequences with V and J called. These copies leave out some clones; in studies compared against another copy, an unresolved V gene accounts for under half, and the cause of the remainder is not known. V, J and clone size derive from that table, while D and trimming were established from the DNA sequence. The sample table contains about 210,000 clones; only one count was recorded for roughly 86% of them. 20% to 25% of the sample rests with the top ten.

This clonotype was obtained from a woman in her thirties or forties in a cohort exposed to, infected with or recovered from COVID-19 (not recorded which). The sequencing input was PBMCs or T cells enriched from blood (not recorded which). The chain is encoded by TRBV9 joined to TRBJ2-2; confidence is insufficient to name the D gene. The CDR3: CASGPLLGADNTGELFF. The DNA is TGTGCCAGCGGCCCCCTCCTCGGAGCAGATAACACCGGGGAGCTGTTTTTT.